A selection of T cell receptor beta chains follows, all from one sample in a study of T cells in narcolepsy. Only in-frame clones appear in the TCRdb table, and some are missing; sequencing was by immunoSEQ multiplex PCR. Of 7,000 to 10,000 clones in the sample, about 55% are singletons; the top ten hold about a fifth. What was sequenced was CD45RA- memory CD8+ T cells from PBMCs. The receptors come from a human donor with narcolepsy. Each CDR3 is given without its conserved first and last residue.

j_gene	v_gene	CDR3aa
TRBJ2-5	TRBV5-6	ASSLVAGSQETQY
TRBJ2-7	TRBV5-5	ASSLGDRVIPYEQY
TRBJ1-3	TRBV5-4	ASSLAGTGGFGNTIY
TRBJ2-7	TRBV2	ASSPGSYEQY
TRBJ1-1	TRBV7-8	ASSTGINLNTEAF
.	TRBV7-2	ASSSPGRSYEQY
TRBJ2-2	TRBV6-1	AAGVDTGELF
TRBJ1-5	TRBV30	AWSDGPSNQPQH
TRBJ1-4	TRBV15	ATSSPTAWVEKLF
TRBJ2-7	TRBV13	ASRDSAGGFTGQY
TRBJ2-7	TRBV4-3	ASSQDERGAYEQY
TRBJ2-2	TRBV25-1	ASGMGLTGELF
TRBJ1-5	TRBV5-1	ASSLTGGNQPQH
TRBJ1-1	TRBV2	AARSGMNTEAF
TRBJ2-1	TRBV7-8	ASSLSGGGNSDEQF
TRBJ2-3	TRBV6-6	ASALRGQGAGDTQY
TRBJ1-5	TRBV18	ASSPEAGNSNQPQH
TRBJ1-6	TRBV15	ATSKENSPLH
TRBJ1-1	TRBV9	ASSAAWNTEAF
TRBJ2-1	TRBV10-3	AISDSMELEQF
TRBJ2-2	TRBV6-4	ASSAAGGYTGELF
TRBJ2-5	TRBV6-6	ASSYSAGRQETQY
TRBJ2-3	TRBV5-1	ASSLEGTTPTDTQY
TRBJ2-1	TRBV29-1	SVTTGTNEQF
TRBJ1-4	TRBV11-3	ASSRDEKLF
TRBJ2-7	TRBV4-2	ASSQGTGAAYEQY
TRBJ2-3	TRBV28	ASSLAIPSTDTQY
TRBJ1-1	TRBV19	ASSIGGGTEAF
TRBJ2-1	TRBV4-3	ASSQGSGGAYNEQF
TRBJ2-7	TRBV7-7	ASSPGGGGEQY
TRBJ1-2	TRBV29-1	SVEDHRGQGSYGYT
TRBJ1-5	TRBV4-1	ASSQDHRGNQPQH
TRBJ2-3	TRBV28	ASSRQIPSTDTQY
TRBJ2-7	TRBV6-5	ASSYGDEQY
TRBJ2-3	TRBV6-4	ASSDSSGGQDTQY
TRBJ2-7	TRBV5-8	ASSLTGLAGGEQY
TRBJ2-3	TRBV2	ASERQITDTQY
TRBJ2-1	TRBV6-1	ASKGDSYNEQF
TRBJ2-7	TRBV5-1	ASSYGTSGGDEQY
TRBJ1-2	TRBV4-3	ASSQDDGGRYGYT
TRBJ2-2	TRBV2	ASSSGDNTGELF
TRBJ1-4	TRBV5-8	ASSYSEKLF
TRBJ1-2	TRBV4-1	ASSPLSGVRGYT
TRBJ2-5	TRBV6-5	ASSTPGQGEETQY
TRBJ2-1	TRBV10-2	AARDGGGADEQF
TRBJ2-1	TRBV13	ASSLSRNNEQF